This TCR beta chain was observed in a study of T cell responses to AZD1222 COVID-19 vaccine. Study-level results: Clonal diversity was possibly underestimated, and the donors were mostly white British, with more females. Among AZD1222 vaccinees, only five or six were seropositive at baseline.

TCRdb's copy holds only in-frame clones and misses some; the assay was immunoSEQ multiplex PCR. This table holds roughly 120,000 clones, 80% to 90% found once. The germline V gene encodes CDR1 LNHDA and CDR2 SQIVND (reference sequence). This CDR3 has 11 amino acids. Trimming shortened V by 5 bases and J by 3 bases, and 5 bases separated the two germline ends. This clone was observed a handful of times. Its antigen remains unknown. This sequence originates from an adult in good health. The rearrangement joins TRBV19 to TRBJ2-7; D unresolved. Sequencing was performed on peripheral blood, taken on day 0 of MenACWY control vaccination. CDR3 protein: CASSSGYEQYF. CDR3 in DNA: TGTGCCAGTAGTTCGGGCTACGAGCAGTACTTC.